Listed below are T cell receptor beta chains from one sample, sequenced in a study of post-analysis software for immune sequencing data. One entry per CDR3 protein, called by TCRdb with MiXCR from the PCR reads. The repertoire holds 800,000 to 950,000 distinct CDR3 sequences, roughly 50% seen once, with approximately 4.2% in the top ten. Sequenced material: blood. Source of these receptors: a girl between 10 and 17 years old with multiple sclerosis. The CDR3 runs from the conserved cysteine through the conserved F or W. D genes are given only for firm matches. Size is stated for part of the rows, as once, few or many counts, or as a class when the clone is expanded.

d_call v_call clone_size cdr3_aa
NA TRBV7-8 NA CASSLAVSNRATYEQYF
NA TRBV20-1 NA CSARFLNEQFF
NA TRBV15 NA CATSRILPKAGFASTDTQYF
NA TRBV4-1 NA CASSQDLSRPEGTQYF
NA TRBV9 NA CASSVAWAVYEQYF
TRBD1 TRBV6-5 few CASSYRPGQGAPYEQYF
NA TRBV2 NA CASRLEPGVYEQYF
TRBD1 TRBV20-1 NA CSANVPNRGTYEQYF
TRBD1 TRBV10-3 few CAISESSDRGYEQYF
NA TRBV20-1 NA CSAKISGVTYEQYF
NA TRBV29-1 NA CSVVGIWEQYF
TRBD2 TRBV20-1 NA CSARDLGGRRYNEQFF
TRBD2 TRBV6-9 NA CASSYAKRSGRGIYEQYF
NA TRBV20-1 NA CSARDLKRAPIQDEYF
TRBD1 TRBV20-1 NA CSASATGVVSKNIQYF
NA TRBV3-1 NA CASSQIGTRYEQYF
NA TRBV5-1 once CASSLASTEHEQYF
TRBD1 TRBV12-3/TRBV12-4 NA CASTSTRDRVYNEQFF
NA TRBV6-6 NA CASSSIPKDEQFF
NA TRBV11-2 many CASSPLDEQYF
NA TRBV7-9 NA CASSTTQKAKPYEQYF
TRBD1 TRBV5-5 NA CASSLTLTGAMIAGELFF
NA TRBV29-1 NA CSVADGEEWYQPQHF
NA TRBV29-1 NA CSVAVTASTDTQYF
TRBD2 TRBV20-1 few CSAPGLAGDEQFF
NA TRBV12-3/TRBV12-4 NA CASSFEGIPYEQYF
TRBD2 TRBV14 NA CASSQETLGIAGVYEQYF
NA TRBV20-1 few CSASGLTENQPQHF
TRBD2 TRBV29-1 few CSVEGTSGRTYEQYF
TRBD1 TRBV7-3 few CASSLNGDSQETQYF
NA TRBV20-1 few CSASPSMLGETQYF
NA TRBV5-5 NA CASSLRGGAGANVLTF
TRBD1 TRBV7-9 NA CASTHARAGGNEQYF
TRBD1 TRBV12-3/TRBV12-4 NA CASRRTGFHEQYF
TRBD2 TRBV20-1 NA CSATNLDSGRKQFF
TRBD1 TRBV6-5 NA CASSKTGWEQYF